This T cell receptor beta chain was found in a study of blood T cell repertoires in COVID-19. This table comes from immunoSEQ multiplex PCR, and its TCRdb copy is limited to in-frame clones, with some not included. The table shows approximately 90,000 clones, with approximately 86% occurring only once. Germline V gene data show CDR1 as MDHEN and CDR2 as SYDVKM. The CDR3 is 14 residues long. The V end lost 6 bases, the J end lost 3 bases, and 15 bases lay between the germline ends. The J gene is TRBJ2-7, the V gene TRBV28; a weak D match, TRBD2 (5 bases). The sequenced material came from peripheral blood. The clonotype comes from a man aged 55-75 years with acute or convalescent COVID-19. CDR3 nucleotides: TGTGCCAGCAGCTTGTCGGACGGAGGCTACGAGCAGTACTTC. Protein product: CASSLSDGGYEQYF.